These 25 T cell receptor beta chains originate from one sample sequenced in a study of T cell repertoires in cytomegalovirus infection. These receptors lack a known antigen. TCRdb called the reads again in MiXCR, with one record for every CDR3 protein. Among 700,000 to 850,000 distinct CDR3 sequences listed, 30% to 35% were seen once. This specimen consisted of cultured CD8+ T cells from PBMCs, obtained from culture after CMV antigen stimulation. The receptors were sampled from a human donor in good health (CMV status not recorded). Some clones in this sample may be carry-over from other donors' samples.

The V and J genes are TRBV19 and TRBJ2-3; no clear D gene. The CDR3 runs to 14 residues. Germline CDR1 LNHDA, CDR2 SQIVND (reference sequence). Deletions cut 3 bases from V and 4 bases from J, with 11 bases between. This CDR3 reads CASSISAYADTQYF. In DNA, the CDR3 is TGTGCCAGTAGTATCTCTGCCTACGCAGATACGCAGTATTTT.

This clonotype has a handful of counts. The CDR3, as DNA: TGTGCCAGCAGCTTGGTAGCGGGGACCTCCTACGAGCAGTACTTC. It encodes CASSLVAGTSYEQYF. This chain connects TRBV7-9 to TRBJ2-7; 8 nucleotides line up with TRBD2. This CDR3 has 15 amino acids. Germline-derived CDR1 and CDR2 are SEHNR and FQNEAQ (reference sequence). Germline trimming cut 3 bases from V and 0 bases from J; bases unmatched to any gene: 4.

The V and J genes are TRBV18 and TRBJ1-2, with 9 bases that match TRBD1. In germline, CDR1 is KGHSH, CDR2 LQKENI. With 7 bases clipped from V and 9 bases from J, the junction kept 12 bases outside the gene matches. The CDR3 consists of 14 residues. The CDR3 nucleotides read TGTGCCAGCTTTTTGGACAGGGGCGGCATCAGCTACACCTTC. This encodes CASFLDRGGISYTF.

V usage is TRBV4-1 and J usage is TRBJ2-1; TRBD2 matches 7 bases. J gave up 5 bases and V 1 base, and 11 bases lay outside the gene matches. Germline-derived CDR1 and CDR2 are MGHRA and YSYEKL. The CDR3 covers 17 residues. The CDR3 DNA is TGCGCCAGCAGCCAAGGGCCCGTGGGGGGGGGGGACAATGAGCAGTTCTTC. This codes for CASSQGPVGGGDNEQFF.

V gene TRBV7-3 combines with J gene TRBJ1-4; D might be TRBD1 (6 bases). The CDR3 is made up of 15 amino acids. Germline V gives CDR1 SGHTA, CDR2 FQGTGA. V shed 2 bases and J shed 5 bases, with 12 bases lying between them. The CDR3 is CASSLERTANEKLFF. CDR3 nucleotides: TGTGCCAGCAGCTTAGAAAGGACAGCGAATGAAAAACTGTTTTTT.

CDR3 in amino acids: CASSQTGGDTGELFF. The CDR3 DNA reads as TGTGCCAGCAGTCAAACAGGGGGGGACACCGGGGAGCTGTTTTTT. V and J are TRBV2 and TRBJ2-2; perhaps TRBD1 as D (8 bases). V lost 5 bases, J lost 3 bases, and 13 bases lay in between. CDR1 and CDR2 from the germline V gene are SNHLY and FYNNEI. CDR3 length: 15 amino acids.

This clonotype was observed a handful of times. This chain uses TRBV6-1 with TRBJ2-3; 10 nucleotides agree with TRBD1. After removal of 6 bases from V and 3 bases from J, the junction contained 6 bases not matched to a gene. The CDR3 sequence is 15 residues long. Germline V gene lookup returns CDR1 MNHNS and CDR2 SASEGT. CDR3 residues: CASRPRTGGTDTQYF. The CDR3 nucleotides are TGTGCCAGCAGACCCCGGACAGGGGGAACAGATACGCAGTATTTT.

The rearrangement links TRBV7-8 to TRBJ1-6, with D perhaps matching TRBD1 (6 bases). V dropped 1 base and J dropped 0 bases, with 13 bases sitting between them. Germline V gene lookup returns CDR1 SGHVS and CDR2 FQNEAQ. The CDR3 is 18 residues long. The CDR3 nucleotides are TGTGCCAGCAGCTTAGGCGGGGGCAGAACCTCCTATAATTCACCCCTCCACTTT. This encodes CASSLGGGRTSYNSPLHF.

This chain connects TRBV6-6 to TRBJ2-7; TRBD1 agrees at 8 bases. The germline V gene encodes CDR1 MNHNY and CDR2 SVGAGI (reference sequence). V lost 4 bases to trimming and J lost 3 bases; unmatched junction nucleotides: 5. This CDR3 region has 14 residues. The CDR3 here is CASSSQGAFYEQYV. For the CDR3, the DNA is TGTGCCAGCAGTTCCCAGGGGGCATTCTACGAGCAGTACGTC.

The rearrangement links TRBV7-6 to TRBJ2-1, with D hard to call. The CDR3 is 13 residues long. CDR1 is SGHVS, CDR2 FNYEAQ, per germline. The V end was cut by 3 bases, the J end by 9 bases, with 12 bases between. The DNA for the CDR3 is TGTGCCAGCAGCTTGGAGAACCACAGTGAGCAGTTCTTC. This gives the protein CASSLENHSEQFF. The whole variable domain, filled in from reference TRBV7-6 and TRBJ2-1, reads GAGVSQSPRYKVTKRGQDVALRCDPISGHVSLYWYRQALGQGPEFLTYFNYEAQQDKSGLPNDRFSAERPEGSISTLTIQRTEQRDSAMYRCASSLENHSEQFFGPGTRLTVL.

This clonotype was seen ten or more times. This chain links TRBV7-2 with TRBJ1-4, with D perhaps TRBD1 (5 bases). Trimming took off 1 base at V and 10 bases at J, with 10 bases between the two ends. The CDR3 consists of 13 residues. From germline, CDR1 is SGHTA and CDR2 FQGNSA. CDR3 DNA sequence: TGTGCCAGCAGCTTAGACGGGACCCTAAAACTGTTTTTT. As protein: CASSLDGTLKLFF. The complete variable domain, with remaining parts taken from reference TRBV7-2 and TRBJ1-4, reads GAGVSQSPSNKVTEKGKDVELRCDPISGHTALYWYRQSLGQGLEFLIYFQGNSAPDKSGLPSDRFSAERTGGSVSTLTIQRTQQEDSAVYLCASSLDGTLKLFFGSGTQLSVL.

In this sample, this clonotype turned up many times. The chain couples TRBV7-8 to TRBJ1-5, with a possible D match to TRBD1 (5 bases). The CDR3 spans 14 residues. The V end was cut by 5 bases, the J end by 0 bases, with 8 bases between. Germline CDR1 reads SGHVS; CDR2 reads FQNEAQ. As DNA, the CDR3 is TGTGCCAGCAGCCGACAGTATAGCAATCAGCCCCAGCATTTT. Translated, it gives CASSRQYSNQPQHF.

The chain carries TRBV12-5 and TRBJ2-3; D is ambiguous. Germline CDR1 and CDR2: LGHNT and FRNRAP. Trimming took 7 bases from V and 10 from J, leaving 12 bases between them. CDR3 length equals 11 residues. CDR3 protein: CASESAMAQYF. CDR3 nucleotide sequence: TGTGCTAGTGAGTCAGCCATGGCGCAGTATTTT.

The table lists this clonotype with a count of one. This sequence joins TRBV27 and TRBJ1-2; a weak D match, TRBD1 (5 bases). Germline loops: CDR1 MNHEY, CDR2 SMNVEV (reference sequence). Between the trimmed V and J ends, which lost 2 bases and 2 bases, there was a span of 18 bases. The CDR3 has 17 residues. The CDR3 bases are TGTGCCAGCAGTTTAGGAGGTTGGAAGGGGTTCAACTATGGCTACACCTTC. Amino acids: CASSLGGWKGFNYGYTF.

This clonotype showed up just a few times. V is TRBV7-6 and J is TRBJ1-2; perhaps TRBD1 as D (5 bases). This CDR3 has 15 amino acids. Trimming pared 5 bases from V and 2 bases from J, leaving 15 bases between. From germline, CDR1 is SGHVS and CDR2 FNYEAQ. Here the CDR3 reads CASSPPGRVNYGYTF. For the CDR3, the DNA is TGTGCCAGCAGCCCCCCGGGCAGGGTGAACTATGGCTACACCTTC.

Comments on this clonotype: The junction departs from the called germline gene at one end, perhaps through a read error. The chain has TRBV4-1 and TRBJ2-5; the D gene is possibly TRBD2 (5 bases). This CDR3 has 15 amino acids. Per the germline V gene, CDR1 is MGHRA and CDR2 is YSYEKL. Written as DNA, the CDR3 is TGTGCCAGCAGCCAAGAAGGCGGGCATCAAGAGACCCAGTACTTC. Its protein product is CASSQEGGHQETQYF.

The V and J genes are TRBV2 and TRBJ2-6; D ambiguous. The CDR3 runs to 12 residues. In germline, CDR1 is SNHLY, CDR2 FYNNEI. Trimming shortened V by 8 bases and J by 5 bases, and 7 bases separated the two germline ends. CDR3 coding DNA: TGTGCCAGCCCCTTGAGGGCCAACGTCCTGACTTTC. Its protein product is CASPLRANVLTF. The whole variable domain, remainder taken from reference TRBV2 and TRBJ2-6, is EPEVTQTPSHQVTQMGQEVILRCVPISNHLYFYWYRQILGQKVEFLVSFYNNEISEKSEIFDDQFSVERPDGSNFTLKIRSTKLEDSAMYFCASPLRANVLTFGAGSRLTVL.

The chain employs TRBV12-5 and TRBJ2-1; 8 bases are shared with TRBD2. This CDR3 is 16 amino acids long. Looked up from germline, CDR1 is LGHNT and CDR2 is FRNRAP. The ends lost 5 bases at V and 4 bases at J; junction bases unmatched: 10. Here the CDR3 DNA reads TGTGCTAGTGGTCTAGGCCCCGGCGGGGGGTACAATGAGCAGTTCTTC. Protein: CASGLGPGGGYNEQFF.

This chain uses TRBV12-3 or TRBV12-4 with TRBJ2-1, with 15 bases matching TRBD2. The CDR3 sequence is 16 residues long. V trimming: 5 bases; J trimming: 8 bases; junction bases outside the gene matches: 7. Here the CDR3 reads CASSPGLAGGHDEQFF. CDR3 DNA: TGTGCCAGCAGTCCCGGACTAGCGGGGGGGCATGATGAGCAGTTCTTC.

This rearrangement joins TRBV12-3 or TRBV12-4 to TRBJ1-1, with TRBD1 matching over 7 bases. V was clipped by 3 bases and J by 1 base; unmatched bases: 5. The CDR3 runs to 15 residues. In DNA, the CDR3 is TGTGCCAGCAGTTTTTTTAAGGGGGCGAACACTGAAGCTTTCTTT. It yields the protein CASSFFKGANTEAFF.

In this sample, this clonotype turned up many times. The rearrangement joins TRBV7-8 to TRBJ2-3; D is undetermined. The germline V gene encodes CDR1 SGHVS and CDR2 FQNEAQ. The germline V and J ends were trimmed by 1 base and 7 bases, with 12 bases remaining between them. This CDR3 has 14 amino acids. The CDR3 coding sequence is TGTGCCAGCAGCTTAGGTGTATCGATTAATACGCAGTATTTT. Translating it yields CASSLGVSINTQYF.

This clonotype has ten or more counts. The CDR3 sequence: CASSGLADYNEQFF. The CDR3 DNA reads as TGTGCCAGCAGCGGACTAGCGGACTACAATGAGCAGTTCTTC. This chain uses TRBV5-4 with TRBJ2-1; 10 positions match TRBD2. V was clipped by 4 bases and J by 3 bases; unmatched bases: 1. The CDR3 covers 14 residues. In germline, CDR1 is SGHNT, CDR2 YYREEE (reference sequence).

Written as DNA, the CDR3 is TGTGCCAGCAGTTTACTAGGGAGCAATGAGCAGTTCTTC. Translated, it gives CASSLLGSNEQFF. The V gene is TRBV27, the J gene TRBJ2-1; D perhaps matches TRBD2 (5 bases). The germline V and J ends were trimmed by 2 bases and 6 bases, with 8 bases remaining between them. The germline V gene encodes CDR1 MNHEY and CDR2 SMNVEV (reference sequence). The CDR3 is 13 residues long.

This chain joins TRBV4-3 and TRBJ2-3; D is ambiguous. Trimming left V 0 bases short and J 6 bases short, with 13 bases between. The CDR3 sequence is 15 residues long. Germline CDR1 is LGHNA and CDR2 is YSLEER. This CDR3 reads CASSQDWSSWDTQYF. The DNA for the CDR3 is TGCGCCAGCAGCCAAGATTGGTCCTCTTGGGATACGCAGTATTTT.

This clonotype was recorded a few times. This chain joins TRBV6-6 and TRBJ2-7, with no clear D. V was shortened by 2 bases and J by 4 bases, with 6 bases between the two germline ends. This CDR3 spans 12 amino acids. The germline gives CDR1 MNHNY, CDR2 SVGAGI (reference sequence). CDR3 DNA: TGTGCCAGCAGTTACGGACGGTACGAGCAGTACGTC. Its translation: CASSYGRYEQYV.